What follows are 7 T cell receptor beta chains derived from one specimen sequenced in a study of OX40 agonist ivuxolimab in advanced cancers. TCRdb's copy holds only in-frame clones and misses some; the assay was immunoSEQ multiplex PCR. The profile covers approximately 71,000 clones, with 84% appearing a single time and roughly 0.8% taken by the ten largest. The sequences come from CD4+ or CD8+ T cells sorted from blood, collected in a trial of the OX40 agonist ivuxolimab. These receptors came from an adult with an advanced solid tumor such as melanoma, head and neck, liver or kidney cancer.

This chain joins TRBV6-6 and TRBJ1-2; D unresolved. The germline V gene encodes CDR1 MNHNY and CDR2 SVGAGI (reference sequence). V lost 6 bases and J 1 base, leaving 6 bases between the germline ends. The CDR3 extends over 12 amino acids. The CDR3 DNA follows: TGTGCCAGCAGAAGGGATAACTATGGCTACACCTTC. This codes for CASRRDNYGYTF.

The chain joins TRBV5-1 to TRBJ2-7; TRBD2 agrees at 13 bases. Germline V CDR1 and CDR2: SGHRS, YFSETQ. V was clipped by 0 bases and J by 2 bases; unmatched bases: 8. This CDR3 is 18 amino acids long. CDR3 residues: CASSLGAPGTSGAYEQYF. In DNA form, the CDR3 reads TGCGCCAGCAGCTTGGGGGCCCCCGGGACTAGCGGGGCCTACGAGCAGTACTTC.

A few counts support this clone. V and J are TRBV5-6 and TRBJ1-1, with D uncertain. The CDR3 runs to 15 residues. Germline CDR1 SGHDT, CDR2 YYEEEE. Trimming pared 4 bases from V and 1 base from J, leaving 14 bases between. The chain's CDR3 is CASSQAVRKNTEAFF. The CDR3 coding sequence is TGTGCCAGCAGCCAGGCGGTAAGGAAGAACACTGAAGCTTTCTTT.

The chain carries TRBV19 and TRBJ1-5; D gene uncertain. Trimming removed 2 bases from V and 9 bases from J, with 14 bases in between. This CDR3 comprises 14 residues. Germline lookup yields CDR1 LNHDA and CDR2 SQIVND (reference sequence). The chain's CDR3 is CASSISAARGPQHF. The CDR3 DNA sequence: TGTGCCAGTAGTATATCGGCCGCTCGTGGGCCCCAGCATTTT.

This clone was detected only once. This chain links TRBV6-6 with TRBJ2-7; 7 positions match TRBD1. The CDR3 has 13 residues. With V trimmed by 6 bases and J by 7 bases, 9 bases remained unmatched. Germline V gene sequence: CDR1 MNHNY, CDR2 SVGAGI (reference sequence). The CDR3 protein is CASSLYRGREQYF. The CDR3 DNA follows: TGTGCCAGCAGCCTATACAGGGGACGGGAGCAGTACTTC.

V and J are TRBV4-3 and TRBJ2-6; D is unclear. This CDR3 contains 17 residues. V dropped 0 bases and J dropped 0 bases, with 9 bases sitting between them. Per the germline V gene, CDR1 is LGHNA and CDR2 is YSLEER. CDR3 bases: TGCGCCAGCAGCCAAGAAAGGTCTGGCTCTGGGGCCAACGTCCTGACTTTC. Translation: CASSQERSGSGANVLTF.

Regarding this clone: This sample also contains other DNA sequences that code for the same CDR3. The chain carries TRBV5-4 and TRBJ2-3, with 8 positions matching TRBD2. CDR1 SGHNT and CDR2 YYREEE come from the germline V gene (reference sequence). The junction had 3 bases not matched to a gene; V was cut back by 0 bases and J by 3 bases. The CDR3 has 15 residues. CDR3 sequence reads: CASSLGLATTDTQYF. In DNA form, the CDR3 reads TGTGCCAGCAGCTTGGGACTAGCGACAACAGATACGCAGTATTTT.